Listed below are T cell receptor beta chains from one sample, sequenced in a study of T cell changes during pregnancy in multiple sclerosis. Clones were sequenced by immunoSEQ multiplex PCR, and TCRdb holds only the in-frame ones, with some missing. The sample carries about 59,000 clones, about 90% recorded once. The source was peripheral blood, collected in the third trimester of pregnancy. These receptor sequences come from a female donor in good health, enrolled as a control in a pregnancy study. CDR3s include the opening cysteine and the closing phenylalanine or tryptophan. D genes are given only for firm matches. The size field is filled for only some rows; it gives once, few, many or a size class.

clone_size	j_call	v_call	d_call	cdr3_aa	cdr3_nt
-	TRBJ2-7	TRBV7-8	-	CASSPQTGLGPYEQYF	TGTGCCAGCAGCCCCCAGACAGGTCTTGGCCCCTACGAGCAGTACTTC
-	TRBJ1-2	TRBV4-3	-	CASSPGEGLSYGYTF	TGCGCCAGCAGCCCGGGGGAGGGATTAAGTTATGGCTACACCTTC
-	TRBJ1-2	TRBV5-6	-	CASSLSGYGYTF	TGTGCCAGCAGCCTTTCAGGGTACGGCTACACCTTC
-	TRBJ2-7	TRBV2	-	CASGRDTSYEQYF	TGTGCCAGCGGCAGGGACACATCCTACGAGCAGTACTTC
-	TRBJ1-6	TRBV10-2	-	CASRDIHNSPLHF	TGCGCCAGCCGAGACATACATAATTCACCCCTCCACTTT
-	TRBJ1-5	TRBV2	-	CASTGWSNQPQHF	TGTGCCAGCACGGGTTGGAGCAATCAGCCCCAGCATTTT
-	TRBJ2-2	TRBV18	-	CASSPRGASNTGELFF	TGTGCCAGCTCACCCCGCGGAGCTTCGAACACCGGGGAGCTGTTTTTT
-	TRBJ1-4	TRBV9	TRBD1	CASSPGTGGAYEKLFF	TGTGCCAGCAGCCCCGGGACAGGGGGCGCGTATGAAAAACTGTTTTTT
-	TRBJ2-7	TRBV7-2	TRBD2	CASSWTSSGKTYEQYF	TGTGCCAGCAGCTGGACATCTAGCGGGAAGACCTACGAGCAGTACTTC
-	TRBJ2-5	TRBV5-4	TRBD2	CASSGGTSGGQETQYF	TGTGCCAGCAGCGGTGGGACTAGCGGAGGTCAAGAGACCCAGTACTTC
-	TRBJ1-2	TRBV27	TRBD1	CASSGQGLGYTF	TGTGCCAGCTCGGGACAGGGGCTTGGCTACACCTTC
-	TRBJ2-1	TRBV19	-	CASSISGLKYNEQFF	TGTGCCAGTAGTATTTCGGGACTCAAATACAATGAGCAGTTCTTC
-	TRBJ1-4	TRBV30	-	CAWSRPYRATNEKLFF	TGTGCCTGGAGTCGCCCATACAGGGCGACTAATGAAAAACTGTTTTTT
-	TRBJ2-1	TRBV10-3	-	CAIGMDSAYNEQFF	TGTGCCATCGGTATGGACTCTGCCTACAATGAGCAGTTCTTC
-	TRBJ2-3	TRBV9	TRBD1	CASSGQGWTDTQYF	TGTGCCAGCAGCGGACAGGGTTGGACAGATACGCAGTATTTT
-	TRBJ2-5	TRBV2	TRBD2	CASSNTGRGDRETQYF	TGTGCCAGCAGCAACACAGGGCGGGGGGATCGAGAGACCCAGTACTTC
-	TRBJ1-1	TRBV6-1	-	CASIRDTNTEAFF	TGTGCCAGCATTCGGGACACGAACACTGAAGCTTTCTTT
-	TRBJ2-2	TRBV27	-	CASSLWRANTGELFF	TGTGCCAGCAGTTTGTGGCGGGCCAACACCGGGGAGCTGTTTTTT
-	TRBJ1-2	TRBV4-3	-	CASSQDAAAANYGYTF	TGCGCCAGCAGCCAAGACGCGGCGGCAGCTAACTATGGCTACACCTTC
-	TRBJ2-3	TRBV18	-	CASSLTDTQYF	TGTGCCAGCTCACTAACAGATACGCAGTATTTT
-	TRBJ1-6	TRBV30	-	CAWSVTGVLNSPLHF	TGTGCCTGGTCCGTGACCGGAGTATTAAATTCACCCCTCCACTTT
-	TRBJ1-1	TRBV13	-	CASSLGGGRESFF	TGTGCCAGCAGCTTGGGAGGGGGGCGTGAATCTTTCTTT
-	TRBJ2-1	TRBV27	TRBD2	CASIGGRTSGRAYGEQFF	TGTGCCAGCATTGGCGGGAGGACTAGCGGGAGGGCGTATGGTGAGCAGTTCTTC
once	TRBJ2-7	TRBV15	-	CATSRDDSRTAEQYF	TGTGCCACCAGCAGAGACGATAGCAGAACCGCCGAGCAGTACTTC
-	TRBJ2-2	TRBV5-6	-	CASSFTGLDTGELFF	TGTGCCAGCAGCTTCACCGGACTTGACACCGGGGAGCTGTTTTTT
-	TRBJ2-7	TRBV27	-	CASGGMNEQYF	TGTGCCAGCGGCGGGATGAACGAGCAGTACTTC
-	TRBJ2-5	TRBV7-7	-	CASSLGAEETQYF	TGTGCTAGCAGCTTAGGGGCTGAGGAGACCCAGTACTTC
-	TRBJ2-7	TRBV6-5	TRBD2	CASKPGGPYEQYF	TGTGCCAGCAAACCGGGAGGGCCGTACGAGCAGTACTTC
-	TRBJ2-3	TRBV11-2	TRBD2	CASSSLAGVSTDTQYF	TGTGCCAGCAGCTCCCTAGCGGGGGTTAGCACAGATACGCAGTATTTT
-	TRBJ2-7	TRBV19	TRBD2	CASSIFTAGTSGSEQYF	TGTGCCAGTAGTATTTTTACAGCCGGGACTAGCGGCTCCGAGCAGTACTTC
-	TRBJ2-7	TRBV28	-	CASSWSLATYEQYF	TGTGCCAGCAGTTGGAGCCTAGCCACCTACGAGCAGTACTTC
-	TRBJ2-5	TRBV19	-	CASSRGFGETQYF	TGTGCCAGTAGTCGGGGATTTGGAGAGACCCAGTACTTC
-	TRBJ1-4	TRBV7-9	-	CASAPAGGRLFF	TGTGCCAGCGCCCCGGCGGGGGGCCGGCTGTTTTTT
-	TRBJ2-2	TRBV5-4	TRBD1	CASSFQGANTGELFF	TGTGCCAGCAGCTTCCAGGGGGCGAACACCGGGGAGCTGTTTTTT
-	TRBJ2-2	TRBV4-1	-	CASSQPERVGNTGELFF	TGCGCCAGCAGCCAACCGGAGAGGGTTGGGAACACCGGGGAGCTGTTTTTT
-	TRBJ1-3	TRBV6-1	-	CASSVTGQSSGNTIYF	TGTGCCAGCAGTGTGACAGGACAGAGCTCTGGAAACACCATATATTTT
-	TRBJ1-1	TRBV6-1	-	CASSEVLRDEAFF	TGTGCCAGCAGTGAAGTTCTGAGGGATGAAGCTTTCTTT
few	TRBJ1-2	TRBV6-5	-	CASRTTTGYTF	TGTGCCAGCAGAACGACAACTGGCTACACCTTC
-	TRBJ1-3	TRBV4-1	-	CASSQEEQSATNSGNTIYF	TGCGCCAGCAGCCAAGAAGAACAGTCCGCTACCAACTCTGGAAACACCATATATTTT
-	TRBJ2-1	TRBV28	-	CASNEDYNEQFF	TGTGCCAGCAATGAGGACTACAATGAGCAGTTCTTC
-	TRBJ1-2	TRBV30	TRBD1	CAWSAVGQGSGYTF	TGTGCCTGGAGCGCGGTGGGACAGGGCAGTGGCTACACCTTC
-	TRBJ1-2	TRBV6-5	-	CASSPPGLSGYTF	TGTGCCAGCAGTCCTCCCGGACTCTCTGGCTACACCTTC
-	TRBJ1-4	TRBV5-8	TRBD1	CASSLIGGGHNEKLFF	TGTGCCAGCAGCCTAATTGGAGGGGGCCATAATGAAAAACTGTTTTTT
-	TRBJ1-6	TRBV5-6	-	CASSVDQVYNSPLHF	TGTGCCAGCAGTGTCGACCAGGTCTATAATTCACCCCTCCACTTT
-	TRBJ1-2	TRBV30	-	CAWSVLVQYGYTF	TGTGCCTGGAGTGTACTCGTACAGTATGGCTACACCTTC
-	TRBJ2-1	TRBV7-9	-	CASSPARVIRAEQFF	TGTGCCAGCAGCCCCGCGAGGGTTATTCGAGCTGAGCAGTTCTTC
-	TRBJ1-6	TRBV27	-	CASSYRERSSPLHF	TGTGCCAGCAGCTACAGGGAGAGGAGTTCACCCCTCCACTTT
-	TRBJ2-6	TRBV2	-	CASRPGASGANVLTF	TGTGCCAGCAGACCAGGGGCCTCTGGGGCCAACGTCCTGACTTTC
-	TRBJ2-1	TRBV7-2	TRBD1	CASSPRTGWNEQFF	TGTGCCAGCAGCCCGAGGACAGGGTGGAATGAGCAGTTCTTC
-	TRBJ2-7	TRBV11-2	TRBD2	CASTREGGLYEQYF	TGTGCCAGCACCCGGGAGGGGGGACTCTACGAGCAGTACTTC
-	TRBJ2-5	TRBV9	TRBD2	CASSVEDSGGPTQYF	TGTGCCAGCAGCGTAGAAGATAGCGGGGGGCCGACCCAGTACTTC
-	TRBJ1-1	TRBV28	TRBD1	CASTATGKEAFF	TGTGCCAGCACCGCGACAGGGAAGGAAGCTTTCTTT
-	TRBJ2-7	TRBV11-2	TRBD2	CASSSGLLAGAYEQYF	TGTGCCAGCAGCTCCGGCCTTCTAGCGGGGGCCTACGAGCAGTACTTC
-	TRBJ2-3	TRBV19	-	CASTSGVAGTDTQYF	TGTGCCAGTACCTCCGGGGTAGCGGGCACAGATACGCAGTATTTT
-	TRBJ1-4	TRBV6-1	-	CASRDQGEISEKLFF	TGTGCCAGCAGGGATCAAGGGGAAATAAGTGAAAAACTGTTTTTT